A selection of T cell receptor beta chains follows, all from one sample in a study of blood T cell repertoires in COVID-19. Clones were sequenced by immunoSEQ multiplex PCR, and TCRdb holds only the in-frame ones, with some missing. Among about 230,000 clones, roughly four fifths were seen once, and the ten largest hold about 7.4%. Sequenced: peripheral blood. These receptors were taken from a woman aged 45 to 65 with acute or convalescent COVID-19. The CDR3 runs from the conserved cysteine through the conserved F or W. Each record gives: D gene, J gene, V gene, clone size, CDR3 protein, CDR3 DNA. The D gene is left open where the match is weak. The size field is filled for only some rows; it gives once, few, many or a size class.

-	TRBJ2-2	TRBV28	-	CASRPTPGTGELFF	TGTGCCAGCAGGCCCACCCCGGGGACCGGGGAGCTGTTTTTT
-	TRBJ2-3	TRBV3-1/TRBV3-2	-	CASSHGTSTDTQYF	TGTGCCAGCAGCCACGGGACTAGCACAGATACGCAGTATTTT
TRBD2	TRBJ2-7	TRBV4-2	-	CASSRLSGRGSYEQYF	TGTGCCAGCAGCCGACTGAGCGGGAGAGGTTCCTACGAGCAGTACTTC
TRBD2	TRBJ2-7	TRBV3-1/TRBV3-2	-	CASSQVGSGGANEYEQYF	TGTGCCAGCAGCCAAGTCGGTAGCGGGGGGGCCAATGAGTACGAGCAGTACTTC
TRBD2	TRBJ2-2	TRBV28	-	CASRRLAGASGELFF	TGTGCCAGCAGAAGACTAGCGGGAGCGTCCGGGGAGCTGTTTTTT
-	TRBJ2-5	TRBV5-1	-	CASSVDPSIAKETQYF	TGCGCCAGCAGCGTAGATCCTAGTATAGCCAAAGAGACCCAGTACTTC
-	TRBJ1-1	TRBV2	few	CASSVLREAFF	TGTGCCAGCAGTGTGCTCAGAGAAGCTTTCTTT
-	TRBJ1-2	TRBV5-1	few	CASSYTGSGYTF	TGCGCCAGCAGCTATACAGGGTCGGGCTACACCTTC
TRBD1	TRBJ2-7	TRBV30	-	CAWSPRGPWEQYF	TGTGCCTGGAGTCCCAGGGGGCCATGGGAGCAGTACTTC
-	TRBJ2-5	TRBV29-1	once	CSVQDARGETQYF	TGCAGCGTCCAAGACGCAAGGGGAGAGACCCAGTACTTC
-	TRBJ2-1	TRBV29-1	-	CSGQRAGNNEQFF	TGCAGCGGCCAACGGGCGGGTAACAATGAGCAGTTCTTC
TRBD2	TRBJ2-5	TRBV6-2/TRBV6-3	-	CASSPRGSGIETQYF	TGTGCCAGCAGTCCCCGGGGGAGCGGGATAGAGACCCAGTACTTC
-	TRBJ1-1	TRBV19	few	CASSNFGAGDLNTEAFF	TGTGCCAGTAGTAATTTCGGGGCAGGGGACCTGAACACTGAAGCTTTCTTT
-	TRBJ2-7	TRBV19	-	CASSIAGGPRNEQYF	TGTGCCAGTAGTATAGCAGGAGGGCCTAGGAACGAGCAGTACTTC
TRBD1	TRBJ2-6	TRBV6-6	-	CASSRGQVSGANVLTF	TGTGCCAGCAGCAGGGGGCAAGTCTCTGGGGCCAACGTCCTGACTTTC
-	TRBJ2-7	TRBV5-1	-	CASRRGDTLYEQYF	TGCGCCAGTAGACGGGGGGACACACTCTACGAGCAGTACTTC
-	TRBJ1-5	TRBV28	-	CASSPPGTFNQPQHF	TGTGCCAGCAGTCCCCCCGGGACTTTCAATCAGCCCCAGCATTTT
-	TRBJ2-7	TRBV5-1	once	CASSSGGTGSYEQYF	TGCGCCAGCAGCTCAGGGGGGACGGGTTCCTACGAGCAGTACTTC
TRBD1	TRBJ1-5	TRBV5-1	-	CASSSRDRGDNQPQHF	TGCGCCAGCAGCTCAAGGGACAGGGGGGATAATCAGCCCCAGCATTTT
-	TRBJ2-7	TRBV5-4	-	CASSPNRVEQYF	TGTGCCAGCAGCCCCAACAGGGTCGAGCAGTACTTC
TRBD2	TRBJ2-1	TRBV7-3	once	CASSLNAGGRYNEQFF	TGTGCCAGCAGCTTAAACGCGGGGGGCAGATACAATGAGCAGTTCTTC
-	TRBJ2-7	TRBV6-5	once	CASTNRVPPYEQYF	TGTGCCAGCACCAACAGGGTTCCTCCTTACGAGCAGTACTTC
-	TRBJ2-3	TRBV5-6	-	CASSLAGSLRDTQYF	TGTGCCAGCAGCTTGGCCGGGTCACTCAGAGATACGCAGTATTTT
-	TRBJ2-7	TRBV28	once	CASNPTDSYSYEQYF	TGTGCCAGCAACCCGACAGACTCGTACTCCTACGAGCAGTACTTC
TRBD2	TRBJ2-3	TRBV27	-	CASSSRERTSGADTQYF	TGTGCCAGCAGTTCGCGAGAAAGGACTAGCGGGGCAGATACGCAGTATTTT
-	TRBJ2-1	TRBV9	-	CASSGPQGWEQFF	TGTGCCAGCAGCGGTCCACAGGGCTGGGAGCAGTTCTTC